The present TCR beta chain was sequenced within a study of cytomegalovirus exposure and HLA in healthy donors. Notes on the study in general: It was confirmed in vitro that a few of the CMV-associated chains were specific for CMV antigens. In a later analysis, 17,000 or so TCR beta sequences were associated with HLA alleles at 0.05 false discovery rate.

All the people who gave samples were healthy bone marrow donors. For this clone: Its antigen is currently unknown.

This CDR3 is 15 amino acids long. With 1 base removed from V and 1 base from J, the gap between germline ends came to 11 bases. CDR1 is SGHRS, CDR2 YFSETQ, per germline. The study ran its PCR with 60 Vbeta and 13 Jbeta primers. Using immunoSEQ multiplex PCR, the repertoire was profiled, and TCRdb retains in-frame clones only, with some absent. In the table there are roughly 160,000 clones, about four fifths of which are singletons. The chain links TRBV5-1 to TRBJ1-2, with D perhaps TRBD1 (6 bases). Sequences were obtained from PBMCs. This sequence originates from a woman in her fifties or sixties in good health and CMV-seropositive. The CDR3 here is CASSLSGQINYGYTF. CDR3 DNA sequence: TGCGCCAGCAGCTTGTCGGGACAAATTAACTATGGCTACACCTTC.